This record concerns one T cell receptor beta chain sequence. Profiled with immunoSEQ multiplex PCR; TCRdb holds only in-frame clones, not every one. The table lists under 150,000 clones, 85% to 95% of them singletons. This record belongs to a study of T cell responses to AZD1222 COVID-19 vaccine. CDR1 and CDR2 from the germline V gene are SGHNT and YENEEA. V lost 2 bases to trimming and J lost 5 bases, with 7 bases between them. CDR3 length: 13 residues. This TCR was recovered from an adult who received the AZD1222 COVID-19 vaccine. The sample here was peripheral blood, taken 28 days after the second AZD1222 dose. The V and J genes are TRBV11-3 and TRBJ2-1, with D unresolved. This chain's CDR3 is CASSLTRDNEQFF. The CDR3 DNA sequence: TGTGCCAGCAGCTTAACAAGGGACAATGAGCAGTTCTTC.